These 5 T cell receptor beta chains originate from one sample sequenced in a study of blood T cell repertoires in COVID-19. Libraries were prepared by immunoSEQ multiplex PCR; TCRdb keeps only in-frame clonotypes and omits some of them. There are more than 60,000 clones in the sample; 88% occur only once, and roughly 23% lies in the top ten. What was sequenced was peripheral blood. Receptor source: a woman aged 45-60 years with active or convalescent COVID-19.

The chain recombines TRBV3-1 (or the pseudogene TRBV3-2) with TRBJ2-7, with D uncertain. V was pared by 0 bases and J by 5 bases, with 8 bases between. The CDR3 contains 13 residues. Per germline, CDR1 LGHDT and CDR2 YNNKEL (reference sequence). The CDR3 DNA reads TGTGCCAGCAGCCAAGATGAAGGAGACGAGCAGTACTTC. Protein sequence: CASSQDEGDEQYF.

V and J are TRBV2 and TRBJ2-3, with 7 positions matching TRBD1. Losses at the gene ends were 6 bases for V and 2 bases for J; bases not matched to a gene: 5. This CDR3 spans 14 amino acids. Germline assignment: CDR1 SNHLY and CDR2 FYNNEI. The CDR3 spells CASRTGLNTDTQYF. CDR3 in DNA: TGTGCCAGCAGGACAGGGTTAAACACAGATACGCAGTATTTT.

Here the CDR3 reads CASSPATGYEQYF. The CDR3 nucleotides are TGTGCCAGCAGCCCCGCGACAGGCTACGAGCAGTACTTC. The V and J genes are TRBV9 and TRBJ2-7, with a weak D call TRBD1 (6 bases). This CDR3 has 13 amino acids. Per germline, CDR1 SGDLS and CDR2 YYNGEE. The V end was cut by 4 bases, the J end by 3 bases, with 11 bases between. Full variable domain (rest looked up from reference TRBV9 and TRBJ2-7): DSGVTQTPKHLITATGQRVTLRCSPRSGDLSVYWYQQSLDQGLQFLIQYYNGEERAKGNILERFSAQQFPDLHSELNLSSLELGDSALYFCASSPATGYEQYFGPGTRLTVT.

V is TRBV21-1 and J is TRBJ2-3; TRBD1 reflects the table's D call only, with no check against the DNA. TRBV21-1 represents a pseudogene. This CDR3 spans 14 amino acids. The CDR3 nucleotides read TGTGCCAGCAGCACACGGACAGGGACAGATACGCAGTATTTT. Its translation: CASSTRTGTDTQYF.

This clone has only one observation. The chain couples TRBV19 to TRBJ2-1, with 12 bases matching TRBD2. Germline V CDR1 and CDR2: LNHDA, SQIVND (reference sequence). V was clipped by 6 bases and J by 6 bases; unmatched bases: 3. The CDR3 is made up of 14 amino acids. In nucleotides, the CDR3 is TGTGCCAGTAGCCCTAGCGGGAGGGCCAATGAGCAGTTCTTC. It specifies CASSPSGRANEQFF.